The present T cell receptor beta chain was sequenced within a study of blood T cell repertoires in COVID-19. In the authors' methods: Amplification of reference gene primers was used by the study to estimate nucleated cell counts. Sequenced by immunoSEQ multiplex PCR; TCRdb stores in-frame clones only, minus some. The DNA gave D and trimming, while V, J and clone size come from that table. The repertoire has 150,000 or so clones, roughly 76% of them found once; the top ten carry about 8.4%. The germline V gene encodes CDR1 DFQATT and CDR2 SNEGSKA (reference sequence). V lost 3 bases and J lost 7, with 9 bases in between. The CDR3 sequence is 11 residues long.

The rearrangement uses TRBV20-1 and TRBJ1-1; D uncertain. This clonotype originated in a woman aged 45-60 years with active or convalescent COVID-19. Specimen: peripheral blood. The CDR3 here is CSARVAFEAFF. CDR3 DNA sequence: TGCAGTGCTAGGGTCGCGTTTGAAGCTTTCTTT.